The present TCR beta chain was sequenced within a study of blood T cell repertoires in COVID-19. For the study at large: There were acute and convalescent COVID-19 samples, and they came from the United States, Italy and Spain.

Data came from immunoSEQ multiplex PCR; TCRdb stores just in-frame clones and leaves some out. The profile shows approximately 250,000 clones, roughly four fifths of them singletons. Germline V lookup: CDR1 MGHRA, CDR2 YSYEKL. Between the trimmed V and J ends, which lost 4 bases and 2 bases, there was a span of 12 bases. The CDR3 extends over 15 amino acids. The sequence derives from a woman aged 50 to 65 with acute or convalescent COVID-19. The sequencing input was peripheral blood. The chain is built from TRBV4-1 and TRBJ1-5; D unclear. The CDR3 DNA reads as TGCGCCAGCAGCCGAGGAGACGTGGGCAATCAGCCCCAGCATTTT. Protein sequence: CASSRGDVGNQPQHF.